Listed below are T cell receptor beta chains from one sample, sequenced in a study of cytomegalovirus exposure and HLA in healthy donors. The data were produced by immunoSEQ multiplex PCR, yet TCRdb's version contains in-frame clones alone and is incomplete. Here the sample spans roughly 120,000 clones, approximately 72% being singletons. Sequences were obtained from PBMCs. These receptor sequences come from a middle-aged woman in good health and CMV-seropositive. Each CDR3 is given with its conserved first and last residue. The D gene is left open where the match is weak. The size field is filled for only some rows; it gives once, few, many or a size class.

16	NA	TRBV5-4	NA	TRBJ2-3	CASSLNPVGGADTQYF	TGTGCCAGCAGCTTGAACCCAGTGGGGGGAGCAGATACGCAGTATTTT
13	NA	TRBV2	NA	TRBJ1-1	CASVRELNTEAFF	TGTGCCTCTGTCCGGGAGTTGAACACTGAAGCTTTCTTT
14	TRBD2	TRBV5-1	NA	TRBJ2-5	CASSVTSGGRTQYF	TGCGCCAGCAGCGTGACTAGCGGAGGAAGGACCCAGTACTTC
15	NA	TRBV7-3	NA	TRBJ2-5	CASSRTSGVQETQYF	TGTGCCAGCAGCCGCACATCGGGGGTCCAAGAGACCCAGTACTTC
17	TRBD2	TRBV5-4	NA	TRBJ2-1	CASARSGDTLTSHEQFF	TGTGCCAGTGCACGTAGCGGGGATACCTTAACCAGCCATGAGCAGTTCTTC
13	NA	TRBV6-1	NA	TRBJ1-1	CASSEHRNTEAFF	TGTGCCAGCAGTGAACACAGGAACACTGAAGCTTTCTTT
14	TRBD2	TRBV14	once	TRBJ2-1	CASSQTAGWDEQFF	TGTGCCAGCAGCCAAACAGCGGGGTGGGATGAGCAGTTCTTC
16	TRBD2	TRBV5-1	NA	TRBJ2-3	CASSPASGGVSDTQYF	TGCGCCAGCAGCCCGGCTAGCGGGGGGGTGTCAGATACGCAGTATTTT
15	NA	TRBV5-1	NA	TRBJ2-7	CASSLVSRGAYEQYF	TGCGCCAGCAGCTTGGTTTCCAGGGGCGCCTACGAGCAGTACTTC
13	NA	TRBV13	NA	TRBJ1-2	CASSASTDYGYTF	TGTGCCAGCAGCGCATCCACGGACTATGGCTACACCTTC
13	NA	TRBV4-3	NA	TRBJ1-3	CASSQDVGNTIYF	TGCGCCAGCAGCCAAGATGTAGGAAACACCATATATTTT
16	NA	TRBV10-3	NA	TRBJ2-7	CAISERQRDTGGEQYF	TGTGCCATCAGTGAGAGACAGAGGGACACCGGTGGGGAGCAGTACTTC
15	NA	TRBV7-9	NA	TRBJ2-1	CASSPRDTLYNEQFF	TGTGCCAGCAGCCCCCGGGACACGTTATACAATGAGCAGTTCTTC
14	TRBD1	TRBV6-5	NA	TRBJ2-7	CASSYWDRTYEQYF	TGTGCCAGCAGTTACTGGGACAGAACCTACGAGCAGTACTTC
12	TRBD1	TRBV7-8	NA	TRBJ1-1	CASSSGQGKAFF	TGTGCCAGCAGCTCAGGACAGGGGAAAGCTTTCTTT
15	NA	TRBV29-1	few	TRBJ2-2	CSVASGQGDTGELFF	TGCAGCGTTGCGAGCGGGCAGGGGGACACCGGGGAGCTGTTTTTT
16	TRBD1	TRBV4-3	NA	TRBJ1-1	CASSQVLQTGDTEAFF	TGCGCCAGCAGCCAAGTATTACAGACAGGGGACACTGAAGCTTTCTTT
13	NA	TRBV4-3	medium-sized	TRBJ1-2	CASSQGLRDGYTF	TGCGCCAGCAGCCAAGGGCTTCGGGATGGCTACACCTTC
16	TRBD1	TRBV11-2	NA	TRBJ2-7	CASSLDRTGGLNEQYF	TGTGCCAGCAGCTTAGATAGAACAGGGGGCCTGAACGAGCAGTACTTC
19	NA	TRBV4-3	NA	TRBJ2-1	CASSQDVGGQGRYWDEQFF	TGCGCCAGCAGCCAAGATGTGGGGGGGCAGGGACGGTACTGGGATGAGCAGTTCTTC
13	TRBD1	TRBV25-1	NA	TRBJ1-2	CASSVTGGGGYTF	TGTGCCAGCAGTGTTACAGGGGGCGGTGGCTACACCTTC
14	NA	TRBV25-1	NA	TRBJ1-4	CASSGNSGGEKLFF	TGTGCCAGCAGTGGAAACAGCGGGGGTGAAAAACTGTTTTTT
12	TRBD1	TRBV2	NA	TRBJ2-7	CASNRGIYEQYF	TGTGCCAGTAACAGGGGCATCTACGAGCAGTACTTC
15	TRBD1	TRBV18	NA	TRBJ1-6	CASSPQDRDIAPLHF	TGTGCCAGCTCACCACAGGACAGGGACATTGCACCCCTCCACTTT
13	NA	TRBV5-1	NA	TRBJ1-5	CASSLRENQPQHF	TGCGCCAGCAGCTTACGGGAAAATCAGCCCCAGCATTTT
14	TRBD1	TRBV7-9	few	TRBJ2-7	CASSRAGGTNEQYF	TGTGCCAGCAGCAGGGCAGGGGGTACCAACGAGCAGTACTTC
17	NA	TRBV7-2	NA	TRBJ2-7	CASSLYSSRGPEYEQYF	TGTGCCAGCAGCCTGTACTCGAGCAGAGGGCCTGAGTACGAGCAGTACTTC
15	TRBD1	TRBV11-1	NA	TRBJ1-1	CASTAGGLAGTEAFF	TGTGCCAGCACCGCAGGGGGCCTGGCGGGTACTGAAGCTTTCTTT
15	TRBD1	TRBV13	NA	TRBJ1-3	CASSFGTGGGNTIYF	TGTGCCAGCAGCTTTGGGACAGGGGGGGGAAACACCATATATTTT
14	NA	TRBV7-3	NA	TRBJ2-3	CASSFRGATDTQYF	TGTGCCAGCAGCTTCCGGGGGGCCACAGATACGCAGTATTTT
14	NA	TRBV5-4	NA	TRBJ2-3	CASSPPAATDTQYF	TGTGCCAGCAGCCCGCCTGCGGCCACAGATACGCAGTATTTT
16	TRBD1	TRBV7-3	few	TRBJ2-5	CASSQPGQGGQETQYF	TGTGCCAGCAGCCAACCGGGACAGGGCGGACAAGAGACCCAGTACTTC
15	NA	TRBV5-1	NA	TRBJ1-1	CASSPDGQLNTEAFF	TGCGCCAGCAGCCCAGACGGACAACTGAACACTGAAGCTTTCTTT
20	TRBD1	TRBV12-5	few	TRBJ1-2	CASGFPELYRDSTSGYGYTF	TGTGCTAGTGGTTTCCCCGAACTCTACCGGGACAGTACCTCAGGATATGGCTACACCTTC
12	NA	TRBV6-1	NA	TRBJ2-5	CASVNPRETQYF	TGTGCCAGCGTGAACCCTCGGGAGACCCAGTACTTC
12	TRBD1	TRBV6-5	once	TRBJ1-1	CASGPRGPEAFF	TGTGCCAGCGGGCCAAGGGGGCCTGAAGCTTTCTTT
13	NA	TRBV27	NA	TRBJ2-7	CASSPSDFYEQYF	TGTGCCAGCAGTCCCAGCGACTTCTACGAGCAGTACTTC
14	NA	TRBV5-4	NA	TRBJ2-3	CASSPTGSTDTQYF	TGTGCCAGCAGCCCGACAGGTAGCACAGATACGCAGTATTTT
14	NA	TRBV7-2	NA	TRBJ1-1	CASSFDRGNTEAFF	TGTGCCAGCAGCTTCGACAGAGGGAACACTGAAGCTTTCTTT
14	NA	TRBV19	NA	TRBJ1-1	CASMSGGAGTEAFF	TGTGCCAGTATGTCCGGGGGAGCGGGTACTGAAGCTTTCTTT
14	NA	TRBV7-5	NA	TRBJ2-2	CALLGGPNTGELFF	TGTGCCCTCCTGGGGGGACCGAACACCGGGGAGCTGTTTTTT
13	NA	TRBV19	NA	TRBJ1-6	CASEGKVNSPLHF	TGTGCCAGCGAGGGCAAGGTCAATTCACCCCTCCACTTT
15	NA	TRBV4-3	few	TRBJ1-2	CASSQEQGFIYGYTF	TGCGCCAGCAGCCAAGAGCAGGGGTTTATCTATGGCTACACCTTC
13	NA	TRBV16	NA	TRBJ2-1	CASNLDRPGAQFF	TGTGCCAGCAACCTCGACAGGCCAGGGGCGCAGTTCTTC
12	NA	TRBV29-1	NA	TRBJ2-5	CSARTVQETQYF	TGCAGCGCCCGGACAGTCCAAGAGACCCAGTACTTC
15	TRBD1	TRBV7-3	few	TRBJ2-7	CASSGGTGDTYEQYF	TGTGCCAGCAGCGGTGGGACAGGAGATACCTACGAGCAGTACTTC
17	TRBD1	TRBV5-4	NA	TRBJ1-1	CASSPRPQGVGDTEAFF	TGTGCCAGCAGCCCGAGACCACAGGGGGTTGGGGACACTGAAGCTTTCTTT
15	NA	TRBV4-2	NA	TRBJ1-6	CASSQDPQGYSPLHF	TGTGCCAGCAGCCAAGATCCCCAGGGGTATTCACCCCTCCACTTT
13	TRBD1	TRBV7-9	NA	TRBJ2-1	CASGRDRVGEQFF	TGTGCCAGCGGCCGGGACAGGGTGGGTGAGCAGTTCTTC
13	NA	TRBV18	NA	TRBJ2-7	CASSPAGPGEQYF	TGTGCCAGCTCACCAGCGGGGCCGGGGGAGCAGTACTTC
17	TRBD2	TRBV5-8	NA	TRBJ2-1	CASSKGTSVDSYNEQFF	TGTGCCAGCAGCAAGGGGACTAGCGTTGACTCCTACAATGAGCAGTTCTTC
14	NA	TRBV18	NA	TRBJ2-5	CASSPPPGQETQYF	TGTGCCAGCTCACCACCCCCAGGTCAAGAGACCCAGTACTTC